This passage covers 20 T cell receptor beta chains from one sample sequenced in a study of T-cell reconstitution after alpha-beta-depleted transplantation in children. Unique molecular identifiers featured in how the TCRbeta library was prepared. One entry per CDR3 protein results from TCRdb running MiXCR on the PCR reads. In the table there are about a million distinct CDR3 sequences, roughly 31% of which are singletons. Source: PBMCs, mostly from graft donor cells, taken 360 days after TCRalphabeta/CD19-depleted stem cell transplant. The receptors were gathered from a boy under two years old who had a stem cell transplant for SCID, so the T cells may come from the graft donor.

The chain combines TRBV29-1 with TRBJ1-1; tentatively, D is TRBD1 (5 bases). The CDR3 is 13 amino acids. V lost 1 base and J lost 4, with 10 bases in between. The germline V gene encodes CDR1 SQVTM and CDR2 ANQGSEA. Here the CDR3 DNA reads TGCAGCGTTGAAGTTTCAGGGTCCACTGAAGCTTTCTTT. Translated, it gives CSVEVSGSTEAFF.

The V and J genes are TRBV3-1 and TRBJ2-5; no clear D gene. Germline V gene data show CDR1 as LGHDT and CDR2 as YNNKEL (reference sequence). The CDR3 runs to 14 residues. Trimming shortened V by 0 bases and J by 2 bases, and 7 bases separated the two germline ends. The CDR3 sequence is CASSQEYLQETQYF. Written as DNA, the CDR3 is TGTGCCAGCAGCCAAGAATACCTTCAAGAGACCCAGTACTTC.

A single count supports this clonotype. This chain's CDR3 is CSASSRGGSDTQYF. CDR3 sequence (DNA): TGCAGTGCTAGCTCCCGGGGCGGGTCAGATACGCAGTATTTT. The chain combines TRBV20-1 with TRBJ2-3; either TRBD1 or TRBD2 may fit D (5 bases each). This CDR3 has 14 residues. The V gene lost 3 bases and the J gene lost 4 bases, with 14 bases spanning the gap. Germline V gene lookup returns CDR1 DFQATT and CDR2 SNEGSKA (reference sequence).

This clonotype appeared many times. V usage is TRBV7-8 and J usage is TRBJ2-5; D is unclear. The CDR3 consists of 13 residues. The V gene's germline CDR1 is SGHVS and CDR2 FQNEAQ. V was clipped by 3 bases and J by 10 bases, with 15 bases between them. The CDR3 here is CASSFIPGQSQYF. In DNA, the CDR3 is TGTGCCAGCAGCTTCATCCCCGGCCAAAGCCAGTACTTC.

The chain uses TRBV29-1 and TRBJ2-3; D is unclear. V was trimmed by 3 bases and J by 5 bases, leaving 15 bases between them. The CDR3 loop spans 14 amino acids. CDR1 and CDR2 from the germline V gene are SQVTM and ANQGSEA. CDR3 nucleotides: TGCAGCGTTGAGGGATTTCTTAGGGTAGATACGCAGTATTTT. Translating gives CSVEGFLRVDTQYF.

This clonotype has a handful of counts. CDR3 loop: CASSLPALAGVTYNEQFF. The CDR3 DNA is TGCGCCAGCAGCTTGCCGGCACTAGCGGGGGTCACCTACAATGAGCAGTTCTTC. This chain joins TRBV5-1 and TRBJ2-1; TRBD2 matches at 11 bases. V lost 1 base to trimming and J lost 2 bases; unmatched junction nucleotides: 8. The CDR3 totals 18 residues. Germline lookup yields CDR1 SGHRS and CDR2 YFSETQ.

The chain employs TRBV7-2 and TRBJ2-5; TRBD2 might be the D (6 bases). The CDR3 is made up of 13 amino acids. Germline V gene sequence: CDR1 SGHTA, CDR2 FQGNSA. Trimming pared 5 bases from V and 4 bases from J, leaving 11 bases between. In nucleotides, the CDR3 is TGTGCCAGCAGCCAAAGGGGACTAGAGACCCAGTACTTC. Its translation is CASSQRGLETQYF.

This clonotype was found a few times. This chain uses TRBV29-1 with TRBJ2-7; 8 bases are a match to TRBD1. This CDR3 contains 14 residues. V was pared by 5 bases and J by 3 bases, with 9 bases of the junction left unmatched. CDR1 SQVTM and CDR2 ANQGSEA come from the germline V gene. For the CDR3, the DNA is TGCAGCGTTCTCGCGACAGGGGCCTACTACGAGCAGTACTTC. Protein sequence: CSVLATGAYYEQYF.

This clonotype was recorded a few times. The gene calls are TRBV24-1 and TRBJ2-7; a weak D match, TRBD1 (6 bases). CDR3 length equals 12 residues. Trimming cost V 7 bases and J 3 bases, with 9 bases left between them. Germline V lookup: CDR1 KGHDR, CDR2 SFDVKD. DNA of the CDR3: TGTGCCACCAGCGGGGACAACTACGAGCAGTACTTC. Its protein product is CATSGDNYEQYF.

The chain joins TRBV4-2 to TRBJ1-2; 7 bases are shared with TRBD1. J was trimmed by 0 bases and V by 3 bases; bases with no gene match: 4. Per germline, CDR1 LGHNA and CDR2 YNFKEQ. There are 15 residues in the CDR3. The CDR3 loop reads CASSHRDRPNYGYTF. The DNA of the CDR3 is TGTGCCAGCAGCCATAGGGACAGACCTAACTATGGCTACACCTTC.

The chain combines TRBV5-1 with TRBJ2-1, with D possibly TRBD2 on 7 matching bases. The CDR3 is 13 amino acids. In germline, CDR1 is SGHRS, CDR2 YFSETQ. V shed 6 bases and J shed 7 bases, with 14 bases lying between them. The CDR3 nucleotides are TGCGCCAGCATCGGGGGGCCAGGGAATGAGCAGTTCTTC. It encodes CASIGGPGNEQFF. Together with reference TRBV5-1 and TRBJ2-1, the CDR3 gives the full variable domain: KAGVTQTPRYLIKTRGQQVTLSCSPISGHRSVSWYQQTPGQGLQFLFEYFSETQRNKGNFPGRFSGRQFSNSRSEMNVSTLELGDSALYLCASIGGPGNEQFFGPGTRLTVL.

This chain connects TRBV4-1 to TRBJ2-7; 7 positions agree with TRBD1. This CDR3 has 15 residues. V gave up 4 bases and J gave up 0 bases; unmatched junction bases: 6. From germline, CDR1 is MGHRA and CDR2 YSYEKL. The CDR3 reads CASSRDRDSSYEQYF. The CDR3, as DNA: TGCGCCAGCAGCCGGGACCGGGACAGCTCCTACGAGCAGTACTTC.

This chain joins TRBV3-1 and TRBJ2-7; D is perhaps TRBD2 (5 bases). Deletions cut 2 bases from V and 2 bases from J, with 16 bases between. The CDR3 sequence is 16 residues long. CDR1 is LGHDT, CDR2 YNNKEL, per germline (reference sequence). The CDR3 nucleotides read TGTGCCAGCAGCCAACACGGGATGGGCGGGCCCTACGAGCAGTACTTC. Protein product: CASSQHGMGGPYEQYF.

The CDR3 sequence: CASSLGAQGWAEAFF. CDR3 nucleotides: TGTGCCAGCAGCTTGGGGGCCCAGGGTTGGGCTGAAGCTTTCTTT. V and J are TRBV7-9 and TRBJ1-1, with a possible D match to TRBD1 (6 bases). CDR3 length: 15 residues. The germline V gene has CDR1 SEHNR and CDR2 FQNEAQ (reference sequence). The V end lost 3 bases, the J end lost 6 bases, and 17 bases lay between the germline ends.

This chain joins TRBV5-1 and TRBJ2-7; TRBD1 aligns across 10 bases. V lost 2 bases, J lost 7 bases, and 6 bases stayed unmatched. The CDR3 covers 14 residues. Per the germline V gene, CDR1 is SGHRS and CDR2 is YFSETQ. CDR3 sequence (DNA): TGCGCCAGCAGCTTACCGGGACAGGGGATGGAGCAGTACTTC. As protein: CASSLPGQGMEQYF.

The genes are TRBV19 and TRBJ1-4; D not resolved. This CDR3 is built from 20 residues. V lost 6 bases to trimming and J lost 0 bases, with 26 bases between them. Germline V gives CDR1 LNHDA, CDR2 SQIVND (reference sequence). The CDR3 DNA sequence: TGTGCCAGTAGCCCCACCGCAAGTCGGGCAAGTTTTGCAACTAATGAAAAACTGTTTTTT. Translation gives CASSPTASRASFATNEKLFF. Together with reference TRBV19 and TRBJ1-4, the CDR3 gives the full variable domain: DGGITQSPKYLFRKEGQNVTLSCEQNLNHDAMYWYRQDPGQGLRLIYYSQIVNDFQKGDIAEGYSVSREKKESFPLTVTSAQKNPTAFYLCASSPTASRASFATNEKLFFGSGTQLSVL.

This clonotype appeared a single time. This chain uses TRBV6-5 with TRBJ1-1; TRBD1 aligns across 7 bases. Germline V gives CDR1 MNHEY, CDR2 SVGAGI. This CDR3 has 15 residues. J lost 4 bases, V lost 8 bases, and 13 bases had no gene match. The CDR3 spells CASLPRQGRGTEAFF. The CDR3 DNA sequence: TGTGCCAGCTTACCTCGACAGGGTCGGGGCACTGAAGCTTTCTTT.

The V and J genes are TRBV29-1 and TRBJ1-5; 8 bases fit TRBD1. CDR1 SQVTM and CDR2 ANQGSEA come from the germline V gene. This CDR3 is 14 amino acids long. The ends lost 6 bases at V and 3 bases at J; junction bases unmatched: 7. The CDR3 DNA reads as TGCAGCGTCGTCGGGACAGGCTTCAATCAGCCCCAGCATTTT. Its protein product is CSVVGTGFNQPQHF.

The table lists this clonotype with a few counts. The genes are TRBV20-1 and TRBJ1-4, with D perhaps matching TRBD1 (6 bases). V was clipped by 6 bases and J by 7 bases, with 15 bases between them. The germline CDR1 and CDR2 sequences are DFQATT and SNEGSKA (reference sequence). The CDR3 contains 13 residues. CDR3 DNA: TGCAGTGCCTACAGGGTGGTGGGTGAAAAACTGTTTTTT. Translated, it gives CSAYRVVGEKLFF.

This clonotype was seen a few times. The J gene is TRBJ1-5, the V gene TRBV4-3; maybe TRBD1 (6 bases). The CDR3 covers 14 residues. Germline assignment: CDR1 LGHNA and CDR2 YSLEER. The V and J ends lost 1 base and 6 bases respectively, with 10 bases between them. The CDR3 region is CASSQVGGRQPQHF. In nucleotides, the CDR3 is TGCGCCAGCAGCCAAGTAGGGGGGCGTCAGCCCCAGCATTTT.